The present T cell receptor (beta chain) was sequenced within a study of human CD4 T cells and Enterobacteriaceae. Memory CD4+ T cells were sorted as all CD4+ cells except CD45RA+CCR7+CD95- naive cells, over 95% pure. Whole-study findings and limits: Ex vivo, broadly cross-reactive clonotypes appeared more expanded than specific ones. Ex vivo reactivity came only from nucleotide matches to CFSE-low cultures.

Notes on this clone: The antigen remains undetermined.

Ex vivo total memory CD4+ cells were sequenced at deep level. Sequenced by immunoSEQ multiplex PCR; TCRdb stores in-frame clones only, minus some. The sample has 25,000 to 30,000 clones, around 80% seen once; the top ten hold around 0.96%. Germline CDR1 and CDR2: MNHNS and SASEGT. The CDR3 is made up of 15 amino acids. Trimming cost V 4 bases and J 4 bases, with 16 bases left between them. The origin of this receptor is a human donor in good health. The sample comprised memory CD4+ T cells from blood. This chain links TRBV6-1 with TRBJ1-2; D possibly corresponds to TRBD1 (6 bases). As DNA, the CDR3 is TGTGCCAGCAGTGTACAGGGCGGGTTGGGCTATGGCTACACCTTC. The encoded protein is CASSVQGGLGYGYTF.